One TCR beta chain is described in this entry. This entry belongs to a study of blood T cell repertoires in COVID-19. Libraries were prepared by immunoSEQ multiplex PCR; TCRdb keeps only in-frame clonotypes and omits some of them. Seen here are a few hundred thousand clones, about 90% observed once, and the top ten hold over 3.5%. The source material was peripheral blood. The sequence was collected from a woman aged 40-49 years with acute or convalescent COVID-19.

The CDR3 DNA reads as TGCAGCGTTGAAGATCGCGGGGGTACACGGAATGAGCAGTTCTTC. This gives the protein CSVEDRGGTRNEQFF. This rearrangement joins TRBV29-1 to TRBJ2-1, with 7 bases that match TRBD2. Germline V lookup: CDR1 SQVTM, CDR2 ANQGSEA. The CDR3 is 15 amino acids. The V gene end was trimmed by 0 bases and the J gene end by 7 bases; junction bases not matched to a gene: 9.